This T cell receptor (beta chain) came from a study of sequential checkpoint blockade in melanoma. Assay: immunoSEQ multiplex PCR; the TCRdb copy retains only in-frame clones and omits some. The table lists around 2,400 clones, around 20% of them singletons. Documented treatment: randomized to nivolumab then ipilimumab (arm A) or the reverse (arm B). The CDR3 contains 12 residues. Trimming stripped 4 bases from V and 4 bases from J, with 5 bases between. CDR1 and CDR2 from the germline V gene are LNHDA and SQIVND (reference sequence). The chain links TRBV19 to TRBJ2-1; D gene ambiguous. The sequence was obtained from a human donor with melanoma. The specimen was tumor tissue (inferred from file names), collected from a patient given nivolumab and ipilimumab in sequence. The CDR3 loop is CASSNQYNEQFF. The CDR3 DNA reads TGTGCCAGTAGTAACCAATACAATGAGCAGTTCTTC.